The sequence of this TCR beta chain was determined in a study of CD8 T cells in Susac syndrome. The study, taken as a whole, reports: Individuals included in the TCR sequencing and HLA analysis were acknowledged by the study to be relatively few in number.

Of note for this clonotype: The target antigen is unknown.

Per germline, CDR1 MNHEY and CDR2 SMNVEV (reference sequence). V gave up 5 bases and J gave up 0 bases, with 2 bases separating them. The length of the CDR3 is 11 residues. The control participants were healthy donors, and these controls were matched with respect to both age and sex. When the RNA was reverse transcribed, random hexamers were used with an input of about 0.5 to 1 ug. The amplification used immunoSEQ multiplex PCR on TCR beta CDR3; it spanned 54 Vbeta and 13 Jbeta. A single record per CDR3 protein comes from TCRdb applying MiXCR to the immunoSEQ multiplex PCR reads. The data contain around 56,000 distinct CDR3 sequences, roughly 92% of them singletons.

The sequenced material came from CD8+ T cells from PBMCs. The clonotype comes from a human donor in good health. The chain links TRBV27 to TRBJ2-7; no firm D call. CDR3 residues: CASSTSYEQYF. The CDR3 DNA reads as TGTGCCAGCAGTACCTCCTACGAGCAGTACTTC.